Described below is a single TCR beta chain sequence and its context. What this receptor recognizes is not known. Within one base of it there is no much larger clone, and no base qualities were kept. The data were taken from a study of OX40 agonist ivuxolimab in advanced cancers. Context from the whole study: Ivuxolimab was a fully human IgG2 agonistic monoclonal antibody targeting the costimulatory receptor OX40 (CD134). The paper reports the monotherapy dose-escalation portion (N of about 50 patients) of the phase I ivuxolimab trial. In the dose-escalation cohort, roughly 82% of patients were male, and the mean age was 60 years with a range of 23 to 79. Prior anti-PD-1, anti-PD-L1 or anti-CTLA-4 therapy was permitted, and checkpoint inhibitors had been received by about 44% of dose-escalation patients. Partial responses occurred in three dose-escalation patients, of whom one had hepatocellular carcinoma and two had cutaneous melanoma. Of the approximately 50 dose-escalation patients, hepatocellular carcinoma was present in around 20, melanoma in approximately 15, renal cell carcinoma in 9 and head and neck cancer in 9. The point of sequencing TCRbeta in the periphery was to test whether ivuxolimab changed TCR sequence diversity and drove clonal T-cell expansion. Intravenous ivuxolimab was administered to patients every 2 weeks at six dose levels: 0.01, 0.1, 0.3, 1.5, 3 and 10 mg/kg.

Paper-wide results and their limitations: After ivuxolimab, expanded clones were on average more numerous among CD8+ T cells than among CD4+ T cells. In the 0.1-3.0 mg/kg groups, partial responders were among the patients with the lowest normalized peripheral clonal expansion, particularly in CD8+ T cells. At doses of 0.1 to 3.0 mg/kg, clonal expansion of both CD4+ and CD8+ blood T cells was observed from baseline to week 6. Antigen specificity was not determined for the clonally expanded peripheral T cells. Low levels of normalized T-cell clonal expansion were also shown by some nonresponding patients.

The germline V gene sets CDR1 to LGHNT and CDR2 to FRNRAP. The CDR3 goes from the cysteine to the phenylalanine over 12 residues. Only the CDR3 part of the read is kept: 36 bases, read in frame from the first base. The trim is 4 bases for V and 3 bases for J, with a gap of 6 bases between the germline ends. Patients with a history of autoimmune disease or receiving systemic immunosuppression were excluded from the trial. Peripheral blood for TCR sequencing was drawn from every dose cohort at baseline, at cycle 4 day 1 and at cycle 7 day 1. The samples were taken from a phase I, first-in-human, multicenter, open-label dose-escalation trial of ivuxolimab. Adults with locally advanced or metastatic head and neck squamous cell, hepatocellular, melanoma or renal cell carcinoma were enrolled in the trial. Before TCR sequencing, CD4+ T cells and CD8+ T cells from peripheral blood were sorted into separate populations.

Genomic DNA was extracted from sorted cells for sequencing of the TCRbeta CDR3 region. The immunoSEQ Assay was used to sequence the TCRbeta CDR3 regions. Drawn from immuneACCESS, this table holds only the in-frame rearrangements with V and J called that TCRdb kept. Clones are partly lost; checked studies trace under half to an unresolved V gene and leave the rest unexplained. The sample table contains 100,000 or so clones; only one count was recorded for approximately 90% of them. The ten largest clones take up approximately 0.34% of the sample. The sequencing here drew on CD4+ or CD8+ T cells sorted from blood, taken in a trial of the OX40 agonist ivuxolimab. This receptor was obtained from an adult with an advanced solid tumor such as melanoma, head and neck, liver or kidney cancer. This sequence uses TRBV12-5 and TRBJ2-5, with the identity of the D gene unclear. At the DNA level, the sequence is TGTGCTAGTGGTTGGCCCAAAGAGACCCAGTACTTC. The translation is CASGWPKETQYF.